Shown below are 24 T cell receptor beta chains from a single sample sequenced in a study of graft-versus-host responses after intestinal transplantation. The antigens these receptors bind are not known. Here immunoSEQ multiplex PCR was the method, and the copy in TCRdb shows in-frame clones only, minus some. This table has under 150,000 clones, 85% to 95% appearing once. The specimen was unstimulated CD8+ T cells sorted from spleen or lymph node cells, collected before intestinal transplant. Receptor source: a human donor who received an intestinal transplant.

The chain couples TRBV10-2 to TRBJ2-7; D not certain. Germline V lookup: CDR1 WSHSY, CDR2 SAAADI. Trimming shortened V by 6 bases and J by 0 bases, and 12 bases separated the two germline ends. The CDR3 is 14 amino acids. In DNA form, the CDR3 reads TGCGCCAGCAGCGAAGGAGTGAGCTCCTACGAGCAGTACTTC. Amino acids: CASSEGVSSYEQYF.

The CDR3 nucleotides read TGTGCCAGCAGTTACTTAGGACAGGGAGGAGGGGAGCTGTTTTTT. Residues: CASSYLGQGGGELFF. V usage is TRBV6-6 and J usage is TRBJ2-2; TRBD1 matches at 8 bases. CDR1 is MNHNY, CDR2 SVGAGI, per germline (reference sequence). The CDR3 is 15 amino acids. The ends lost 1 base at V and 8 bases at J; junction bases unmatched: 6.

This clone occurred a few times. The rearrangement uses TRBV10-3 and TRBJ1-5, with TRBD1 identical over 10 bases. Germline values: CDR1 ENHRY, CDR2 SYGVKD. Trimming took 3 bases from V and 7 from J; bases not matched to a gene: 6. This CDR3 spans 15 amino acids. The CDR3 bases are TGTGCCATCAGTGATTCGGACAGGGGGGGACAGCCCCAGCATTTT. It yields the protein CAISDSDRGGQPQHF.

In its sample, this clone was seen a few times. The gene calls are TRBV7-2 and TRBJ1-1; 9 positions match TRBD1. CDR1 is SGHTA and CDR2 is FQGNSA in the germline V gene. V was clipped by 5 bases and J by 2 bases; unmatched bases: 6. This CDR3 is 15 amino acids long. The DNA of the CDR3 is TGTGCCAGCAGCGACCGGGACAGGGTAAACACTGAAGCTTTCTTT. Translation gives CASSDRDRVNTEAFF.

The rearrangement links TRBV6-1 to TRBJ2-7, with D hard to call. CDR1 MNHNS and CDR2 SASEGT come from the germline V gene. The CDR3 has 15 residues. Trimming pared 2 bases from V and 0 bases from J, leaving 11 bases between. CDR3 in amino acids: CASSEWAGSSYEQYF. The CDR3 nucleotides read TGTGCCAGCAGTGAATGGGCAGGCAGCTCCTACGAGCAGTACTTC.

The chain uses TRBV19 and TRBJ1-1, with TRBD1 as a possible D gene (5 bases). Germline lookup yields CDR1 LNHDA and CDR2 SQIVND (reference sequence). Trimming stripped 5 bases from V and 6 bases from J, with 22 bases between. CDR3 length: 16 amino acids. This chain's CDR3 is CASSPEGNGVIAEAFF. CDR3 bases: TGTGCCAGTAGTCCGGAGGGGAACGGGGTAATCGCTGAAGCTTTCTTT.

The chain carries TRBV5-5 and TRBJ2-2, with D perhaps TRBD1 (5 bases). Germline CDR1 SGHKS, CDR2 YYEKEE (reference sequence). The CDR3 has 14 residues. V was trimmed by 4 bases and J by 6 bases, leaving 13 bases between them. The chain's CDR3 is CASSVAWGSGELFF. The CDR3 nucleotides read TGTGCCAGCAGCGTGGCTTGGGGCTCCGGGGAGCTGTTTTTT.

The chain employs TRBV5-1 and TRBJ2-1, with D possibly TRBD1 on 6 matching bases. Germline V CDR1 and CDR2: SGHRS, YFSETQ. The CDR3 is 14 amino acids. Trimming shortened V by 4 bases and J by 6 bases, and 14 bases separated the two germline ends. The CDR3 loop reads CASSPLQGSNEQFF. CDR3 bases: TGCGCCAGCAGCCCGTTACAGGGCTCCAATGAGCAGTTCTTC. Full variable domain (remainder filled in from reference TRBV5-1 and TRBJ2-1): KAGVTQTPRYLIKTRGQQVTLSCSPISGHRSVSWYQQTPGQGLQFLFEYFSETQRNKGNFPGRFSGRQFSNSRSEMNVSTLELGDSALYLCASSPLQGSNEQFFGPGTRLTVL.

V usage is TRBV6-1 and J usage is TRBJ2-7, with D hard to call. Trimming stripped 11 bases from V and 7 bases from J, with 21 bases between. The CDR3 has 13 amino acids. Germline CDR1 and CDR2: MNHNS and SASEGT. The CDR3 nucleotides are TGTGCCGGCAAATATAGAGGACCCCGAGAGCAGTACTTC. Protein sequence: CAGKYRGPREQYF.

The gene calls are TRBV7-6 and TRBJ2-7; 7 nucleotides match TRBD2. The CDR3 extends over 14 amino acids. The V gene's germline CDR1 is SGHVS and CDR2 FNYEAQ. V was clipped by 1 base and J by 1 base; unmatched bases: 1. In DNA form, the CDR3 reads TGTGCCAGCAGCTTAGGCGGGGGATCCTACGAGCAGTACTTC. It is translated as CASSLGGGSYEQYF.

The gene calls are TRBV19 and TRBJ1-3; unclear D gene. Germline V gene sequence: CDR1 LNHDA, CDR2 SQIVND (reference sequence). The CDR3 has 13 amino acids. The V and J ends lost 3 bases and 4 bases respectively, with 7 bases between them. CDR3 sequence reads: CASSIWTGNTIYF. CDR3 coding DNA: TGTGCCAGTAGTATTTGGACGGGAAACACCATATATTTT.

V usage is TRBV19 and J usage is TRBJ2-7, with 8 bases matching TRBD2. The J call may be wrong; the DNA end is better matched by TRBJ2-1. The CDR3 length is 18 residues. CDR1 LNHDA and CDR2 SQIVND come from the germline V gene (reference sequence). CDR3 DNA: TGTGCCACCTCTAAGGCCACCAGCGGGGGATCTTTGGGCAATGAGCAGTTCTTC. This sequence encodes CATSKATSGGSLGNEQFF.

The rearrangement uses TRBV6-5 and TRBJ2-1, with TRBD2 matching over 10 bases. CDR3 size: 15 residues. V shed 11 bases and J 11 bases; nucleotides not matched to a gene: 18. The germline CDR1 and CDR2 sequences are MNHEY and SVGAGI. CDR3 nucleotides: TGTGCCGCAAGACCGGGGCTAGCGGGAGCGGCCCAGCAGTTCTTC. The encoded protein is CAARPGLAGAAQQFF.

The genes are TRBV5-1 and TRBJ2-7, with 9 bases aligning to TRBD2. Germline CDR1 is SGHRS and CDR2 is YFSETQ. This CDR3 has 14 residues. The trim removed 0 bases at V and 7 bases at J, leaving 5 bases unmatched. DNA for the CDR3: TGCGCCAGCAGCTTGGTAGCGGGAGTAGAGGAGCAGTACTTC. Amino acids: CASSLVAGVEEQYF.

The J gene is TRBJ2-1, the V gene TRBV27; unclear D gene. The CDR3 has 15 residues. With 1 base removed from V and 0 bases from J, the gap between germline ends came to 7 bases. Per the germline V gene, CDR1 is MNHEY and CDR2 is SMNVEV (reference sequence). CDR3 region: CASSLWLSSYNEQFF. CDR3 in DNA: TGTGCCAGCAGTTTATGGTTAAGCTCCTACAATGAGCAGTTCTTC.

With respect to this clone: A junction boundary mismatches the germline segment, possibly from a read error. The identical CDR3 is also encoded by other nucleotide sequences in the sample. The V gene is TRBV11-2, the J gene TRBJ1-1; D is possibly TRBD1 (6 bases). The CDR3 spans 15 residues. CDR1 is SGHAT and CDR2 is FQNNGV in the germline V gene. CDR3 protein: CASSFGAGVGTEAFF. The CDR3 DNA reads TGTGCCAGCAGCTTCGGGGCAGGGGTAGGCACTGAGGCTTTCTTT.

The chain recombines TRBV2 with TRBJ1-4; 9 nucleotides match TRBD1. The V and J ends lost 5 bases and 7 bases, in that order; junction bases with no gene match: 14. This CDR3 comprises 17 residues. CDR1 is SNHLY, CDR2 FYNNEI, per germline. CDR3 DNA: TGTGCCAGCAGTCAAAACAGGGGGCGAAGGAGAGGTGAAAAACTGTTTTTT. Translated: CASSQNRGRRRGEKLFF.

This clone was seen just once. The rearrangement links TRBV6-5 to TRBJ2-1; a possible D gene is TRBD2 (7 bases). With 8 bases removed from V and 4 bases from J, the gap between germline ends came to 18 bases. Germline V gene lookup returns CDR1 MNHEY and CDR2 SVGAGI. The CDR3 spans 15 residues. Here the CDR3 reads CASCPGGLSYNEQFF. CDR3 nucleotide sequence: TGTGCCAGCTGCCCCGGGGGGCTCTCTTACAATGAGCAGTTCTTC.

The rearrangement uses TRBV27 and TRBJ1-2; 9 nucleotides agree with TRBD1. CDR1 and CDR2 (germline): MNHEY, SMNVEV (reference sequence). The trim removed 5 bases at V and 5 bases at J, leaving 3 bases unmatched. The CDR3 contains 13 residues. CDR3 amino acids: CASSLDRGYGYTF. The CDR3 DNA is TGTGCCAGCAGTCTGGACAGGGGATATGGCTACACCTTC.

The CDR3 DNA sequence: TGCGCCAGCAGGTTACAGGGGGCTCTAGGAGATACGCAGTATTTT. This translates into CASRLQGALGDTQYF. V gene TRBV5-1 combines with J gene TRBJ2-3; 9 positions match TRBD1. With V trimmed by 5 bases and J by 5 bases, 9 bases remained unmatched. The CDR3 sequence is 15 residues long. Germline CDR1 reads SGHRS; CDR2 reads YFSETQ.

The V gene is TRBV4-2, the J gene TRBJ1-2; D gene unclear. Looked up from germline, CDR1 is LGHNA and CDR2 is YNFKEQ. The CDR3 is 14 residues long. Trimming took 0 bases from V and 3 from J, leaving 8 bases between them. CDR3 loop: CASSQDRSDYGYTF. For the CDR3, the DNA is TGTGCCAGCAGCCAAGATAGGAGTGACTATGGCTACACCTTC.

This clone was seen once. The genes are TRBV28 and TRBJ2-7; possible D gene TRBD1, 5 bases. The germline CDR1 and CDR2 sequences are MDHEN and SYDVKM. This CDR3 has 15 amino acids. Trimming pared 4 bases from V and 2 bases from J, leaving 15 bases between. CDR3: CASSSLVAGTYEQYF. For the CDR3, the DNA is TGTGCCAGCAGTTCTTTAGTGGCAGGGACCTACGAGCAGTACTTC.

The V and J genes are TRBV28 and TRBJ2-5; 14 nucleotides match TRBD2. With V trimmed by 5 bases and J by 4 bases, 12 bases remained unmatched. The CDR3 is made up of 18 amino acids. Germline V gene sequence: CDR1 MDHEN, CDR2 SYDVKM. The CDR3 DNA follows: TGTGCCAGCAGTCCATCCTTGGGACTAGCGGGAGAGGTAGAGACCCAGTACTTC. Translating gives CASSPSLGLAGEVETQYF.

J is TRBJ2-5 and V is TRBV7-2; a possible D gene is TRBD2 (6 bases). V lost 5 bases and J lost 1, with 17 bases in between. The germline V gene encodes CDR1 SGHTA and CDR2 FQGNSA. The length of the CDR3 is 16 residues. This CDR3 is CASSIVGGLAQETQYF. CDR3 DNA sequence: TGTGCCAGCAGCATTGTGGGAGGCCTAGCCCAAGAGACCCAGTACTTC.